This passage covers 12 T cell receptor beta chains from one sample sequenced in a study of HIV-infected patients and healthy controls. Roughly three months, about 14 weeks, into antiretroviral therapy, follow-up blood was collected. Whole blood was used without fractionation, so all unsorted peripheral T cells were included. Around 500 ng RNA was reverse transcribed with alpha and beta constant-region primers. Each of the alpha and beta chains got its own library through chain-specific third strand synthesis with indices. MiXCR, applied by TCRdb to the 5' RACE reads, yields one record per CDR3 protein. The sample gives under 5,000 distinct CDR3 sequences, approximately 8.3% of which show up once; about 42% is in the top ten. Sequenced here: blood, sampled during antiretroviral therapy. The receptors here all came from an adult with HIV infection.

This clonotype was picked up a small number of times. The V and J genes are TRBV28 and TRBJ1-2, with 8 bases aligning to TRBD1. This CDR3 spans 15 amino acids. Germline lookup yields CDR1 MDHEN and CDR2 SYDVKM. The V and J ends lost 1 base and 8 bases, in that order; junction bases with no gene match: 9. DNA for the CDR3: TGTGCCAGCAGTTTATACGAGGGCCAGGGGGCGGGCTACACCTTC. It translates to CASSLYEGQGAGYTF.

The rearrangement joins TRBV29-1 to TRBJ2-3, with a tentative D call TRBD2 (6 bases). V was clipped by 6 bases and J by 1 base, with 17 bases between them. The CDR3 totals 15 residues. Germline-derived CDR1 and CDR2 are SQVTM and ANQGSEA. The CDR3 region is CSVLDLGLRTDTQYF. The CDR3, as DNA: TGCAGCGTACTCGATCTGGGACTCCGCACAGATACGCAGTATTTT.

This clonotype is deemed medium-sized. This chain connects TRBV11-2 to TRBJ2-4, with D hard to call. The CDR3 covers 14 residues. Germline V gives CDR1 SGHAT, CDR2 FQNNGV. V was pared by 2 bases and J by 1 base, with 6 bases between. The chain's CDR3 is CASSLNGAKNIQYF. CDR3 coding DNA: TGTGCCAGCAGCTTAAACGGGGCCAAAAACATTCAGTACTTC.

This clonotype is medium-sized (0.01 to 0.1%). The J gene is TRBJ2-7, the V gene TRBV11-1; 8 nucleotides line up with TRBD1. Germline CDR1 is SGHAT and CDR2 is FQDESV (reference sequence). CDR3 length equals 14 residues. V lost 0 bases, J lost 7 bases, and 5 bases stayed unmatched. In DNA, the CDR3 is TGTGCCAGCAGCTTAGCGGACAGGGTGGGTGAGCAGTACTTC. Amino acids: CASSLADRVGEQYF. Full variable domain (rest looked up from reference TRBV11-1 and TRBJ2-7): EAEVAQSPRYKITEKSQAVAFWCDPISGHATLYWYRQILGQGPELLVQFQDESVVDDSQLPKDRFSAERLKGVDSTLKIQPAELGDSAMYLCASSLADRVGEQYFGPGTRLTVT.

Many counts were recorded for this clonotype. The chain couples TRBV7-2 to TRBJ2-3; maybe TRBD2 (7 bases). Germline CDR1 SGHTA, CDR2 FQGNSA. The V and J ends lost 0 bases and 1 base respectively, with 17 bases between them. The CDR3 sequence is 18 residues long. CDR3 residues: CASSLAGGRLKGTDTQYF. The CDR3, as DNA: TGTGCCAGCAGCTTAGCGGGGGGGCGTCTGAAGGGCACAGATACGCAGTATTTT.

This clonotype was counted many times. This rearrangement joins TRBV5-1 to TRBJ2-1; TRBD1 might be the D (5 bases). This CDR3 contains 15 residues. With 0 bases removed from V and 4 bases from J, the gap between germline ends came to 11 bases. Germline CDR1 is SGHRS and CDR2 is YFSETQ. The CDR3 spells CASSLAEAGYNEQFF. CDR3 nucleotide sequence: TGCGCCAGCAGCTTGGCCGAGGCAGGGTACAATGAGCAGTTCTTC.

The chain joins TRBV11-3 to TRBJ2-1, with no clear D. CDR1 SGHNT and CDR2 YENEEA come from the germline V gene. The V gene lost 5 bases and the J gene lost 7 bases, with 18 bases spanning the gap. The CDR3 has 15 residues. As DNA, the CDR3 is TGTGCCAGCAGCGATCGGTCTTCCGAATTTAATGAGCAGTTCTTC. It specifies CASSDRSSEFNEQFF. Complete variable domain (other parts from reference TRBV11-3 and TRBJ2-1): EAGVVQSPRYKIIEKKQPVAFWCNPISGHNTLYWYLQNLGQGPELLIRYENEEAVDDSQLPKDRFSAERLKGVDSTLKIQPAELGDSAVYLCASSDRSSEFNEQFFGPGTRLTVL.

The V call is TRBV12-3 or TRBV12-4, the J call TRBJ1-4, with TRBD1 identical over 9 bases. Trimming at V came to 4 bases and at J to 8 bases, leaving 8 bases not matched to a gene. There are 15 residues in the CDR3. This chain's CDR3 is CASSSSHRGPEKLFF. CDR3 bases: TGTGCCAGCAGTTCCTCGCACAGGGGGCCCGAAAAACTGTTTTTT.

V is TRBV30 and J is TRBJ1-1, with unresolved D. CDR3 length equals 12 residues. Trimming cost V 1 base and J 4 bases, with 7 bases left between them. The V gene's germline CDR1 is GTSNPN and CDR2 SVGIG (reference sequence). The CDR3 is CAWSDGPTEAFF. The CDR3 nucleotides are TGTGCCTGGAGTGATGGCCCCACTGAAGCTTTCTTT.

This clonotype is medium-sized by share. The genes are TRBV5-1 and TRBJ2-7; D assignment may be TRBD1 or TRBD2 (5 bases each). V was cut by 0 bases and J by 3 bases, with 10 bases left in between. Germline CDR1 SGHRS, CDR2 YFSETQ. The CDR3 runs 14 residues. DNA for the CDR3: TGCGCCAGCAGCTTGGAGGGGAGCAACTACGAGCAGTACTTC. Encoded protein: CASSLEGSNYEQYF.

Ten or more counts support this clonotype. CDR3 protein: CSVAGGKGTEAFF. In DNA form, the CDR3 reads TGCAGCGTTGCTGGGGGGAAGGGCACTGAAGCTTTCTTT. The chain uses TRBV29-1 and TRBJ1-1; possibly TRBD1 for D (5 bases). The germline V gene encodes CDR1 SQVTM and CDR2 ANQGSEA. There are 13 residues in the CDR3. The ends were cut back, 4 bases at V and 4 bases at J, with 13 bases in the middle.

CDR3 region: CASSPPFTSIAKNIQYF. The CDR3 nucleotides read TGTGCCAGCTCACCACCTTTCACATCTATAGCCAAAAACATTCAGTACTTC. This chain connects TRBV18 to TRBJ2-4, with D hard to call. Trimming removed 0 bases at V and 0 bases at J, with 12 bases between. The CDR3 length is 17 residues. Germline V gene sequence: CDR1 KGHSH, CDR2 LQKENI.